Listed below are T cell receptor beta chains from one sample, sequenced in a study of spatial heterogeneity in lung cancer. TCRdb reprocessed the 5' RACE reads with MiXCR, giving one entry per CDR3 protein. The sample lists some 47,000 distinct CDR3 sequences, less than 8.5% occurring once. Sequenced here: PBMCs, sampled at surgery. Receptors were obtained from a female donor with early-stage non-small cell lung cancer. CDR3s include the opening cysteine and the closing phenylalanine or tryptophan. Fields, in order: clone size, J gene, V gene, D gene, CDR3 DNA, CDR3 protein. D genes are given only for firm matches. Rows give clone size only sometimes, using once, few, many, or a class for an expanded clone.

abundance: many
j_gene: TRBJ2-2
v_gene: TRBV7-3
d_gene: -
CDR3nt: TGTGCCAGCAGCCCCCGGGGGCTTCACACCGGGGAGCTGTTTTTT
CDR3aa: CASSPRGLHTGELFF

abundance: few
j_gene: TRBJ2-3
v_gene: TRBV18
d_gene: -
CDR3nt: TGTGCCAGCTCAGTTCGGGAGTACACAGATACGCAGTATTTT
CDR3aa: CASSVREYTDTQYF

abundance: -
j_gene: TRBJ2-3
v_gene: TRBV5-1
d_gene: TRBD2
CDR3nt: TGCGCCAGCAGCACTAGCGGGGGGCCGGTGGATACGCAGTATTTT
CDR3aa: CASSTSGGPVDTQYF

abundance: many
j_gene: TRBJ2-5
v_gene: TRBV2
d_gene: -
CDR3nt: TGTGCCAGCAGTGAACAGGGCCCAGGGGAGACCCAGTACTTC
CDR3aa: CASSEQGPGETQYF

abundance: -
j_gene: TRBJ1-2
v_gene: TRBV7-2
d_gene: -
CDR3nt: TGTGCCAGCAGCTCCGGCTCAGGGCTCTATGGCTACACCTTC
CDR3aa: CASSSGSGLYGYTF

abundance: -
j_gene: TRBJ2-7
v_gene: TRBV4-2
d_gene: TRBD1
CDR3nt: TGTGCCAGCAGCCAGGACAGGGGCCCCTACGAGCAGTACTTC
CDR3aa: CASSQDRGPYEQYF

abundance: many
j_gene: TRBJ2-1
v_gene: TRBV15
d_gene: TRBD2
CDR3nt: TGTGCCACCAGCAGAGTTCGGGGGGTCAATGAGCAGTTCTTC
CDR3aa: CATSRVRGVNEQFF

abundance: many
j_gene: TRBJ2-7
v_gene: TRBV28
d_gene: TRBD1
CDR3nt: TGTGCCAGCAGTTGGACCGGGACAGGGAATTACGAGCAGTACTTC
CDR3aa: CASSWTGTGNYEQYF

abundance: few
j_gene: TRBJ2-3
v_gene: TRBV20-1
d_gene: -
CDR3nt: TGCAGTGCTTTGCCGGTCTCAGAGTATACGCAGTATTTT
CDR3aa: CSALPVSEYTQYF

abundance: many
j_gene: TRBJ1-1
v_gene: TRBV29-1
d_gene: -
CDR3nt: TGCAGCGTTGTGTCGGGATGGGGCCCCAGGGGCCCGAACACTGAAGCTTTCTTT
CDR3aa: CSVVSGWGPRGPNTEAFF

abundance: many
j_gene: TRBJ1-1
v_gene: TRBV9
d_gene: -
CDR3nt: TGTGCCAGCAGCCCCCCCCCAGGCTGGAACACTGAAGCTTTCTTT
CDR3aa: CASSPPPGWNTEAFF

abundance: many
j_gene: TRBJ2-1
v_gene: TRBV18
d_gene: TRBD2
CDR3nt: TGTGCCAGCTCACCCCGACCGTTCGGGGGGGGTTACAATGAGCAGTTCTTC
CDR3aa: CASSPRPFGGGYNEQFF

abundance: many
j_gene: TRBJ2-5
v_gene: TRBV2
d_gene: TRBD1
CDR3nt: TGTGCCAGTGGGGACAGCCACAGGCTAGAGACCCAGTACTTC
CDR3aa: CASGDSHRLETQYF

abundance: few
j_gene: TRBJ1-3
v_gene: TRBV29-1
d_gene: -
CDR3nt: TGCAGCGTAGGGAACTCTGGAAACACCATATATTTT
CDR3aa: CSVGNSGNTIYF

abundance: many
j_gene: TRBJ2-5
v_gene: TRBV20-1
d_gene: -
CDR3nt: TGCAGTGCTAGAGATGGGAAGGCCCAGTACTTC
CDR3aa: CSARDGKAQYF

abundance: -
j_gene: TRBJ1-5
v_gene: TRBV11-2
d_gene: -
CDR3nt: TGTGCCAGCAGTTCGGGCCCTGCGGAACAGCCCCAGCATTTT
CDR3aa: CASSSGPAEQPQHF

abundance: many
j_gene: TRBJ1-1
v_gene: TRBV18
d_gene: -
CDR3nt: TGTGCCAGCTCCCCCCAGGCCCGGCGGGACACTGAAGCTTTCTTT
CDR3aa: CASSPQARRDTEAFF

abundance: -
j_gene: TRBJ1-4
v_gene: TRBV24-1
d_gene: -
CDR3nt: TGTGCCACCAGTGAATCCGGGATTAATGAAAAACTGTTTTTT
CDR3aa: CATSESGINEKLFF

abundance: many
j_gene: TRBJ1-2
v_gene: TRBV2
d_gene: -
CDR3nt: TGTGCCAGCTTCGGGGGCTTATATGGCTACACCTTC
CDR3aa: CASFGGLYGYTF

abundance: -
j_gene: TRBJ2-3
v_gene: TRBV5-1
d_gene: TRBD2
CDR3nt: TGCGCCAGCAGCTTTAGCGGGGGGGTAGATACGCAGTATTTT
CDR3aa: CASSFSGGVDTQYF

abundance: many
j_gene: TRBJ2-1
v_gene: TRBV29-1
d_gene: -
CDR3nt: TGCAGCGTATTTGAGGGAAGCAATGAGCAGTTCTTC
CDR3aa: CSVFEGSNEQFF

abundance: many
j_gene: TRBJ1-2
v_gene: TRBV4-1
d_gene: -
CDR3nt: TGCGCCAGCAGCCAAGGCCCCGGGGGGGACCGAGGCTATGGCTACACCTTC
CDR3aa: CASSQGPGGDRGYGYTF

abundance: many
j_gene: TRBJ1-1
v_gene: TRBV29-1
d_gene: TRBD1
CDR3nt: TGCAGCGTTTCTCATCCGGGACAGGCGATAACTGAAGCTTTCTTT
CDR3aa: CSVSHPGQAITEAFF

abundance: -
j_gene: TRBJ1-4
v_gene: TRBV7-2
d_gene: -
CDR3nt: TGTGCCAGCAGCATAGGGGTCGTTGAAAAACTGTTTTTT
CDR3aa: CASSIGVVEKLFF

abundance: many
j_gene: TRBJ2-3
v_gene: TRBV7-8
d_gene: TRBD2
CDR3nt: TGTGCCAGCACCCTCAAGACTAGCGGGGTGAGGACAGATACGCAGTATTTT
CDR3aa: CASTLKTSGVRTDTQYF

abundance: -
j_gene: TRBJ2-7
v_gene: TRBV5-6
d_gene: -
CDR3nt: TGTGCCAGCAGCTTCGAAACATACCCGCGCACGCAGTACTTC
CDR3aa: CASSFETYPRTQYF

abundance: many
j_gene: TRBJ1-6
v_gene: TRBV2
d_gene: -
CDR3nt: TGTGCCAGCTCGGTAGGAACAGCCAGCGGAATAAGGTCACCCCTCCACTTT
CDR3aa: CASSVGTASGIRSPLHF

abundance: many
j_gene: TRBJ2-3
v_gene: TRBV7-2
d_gene: -
CDR3nt: TGTGCCAGCAGCTTACTTATCACAGATACGCAGTATTTT
CDR3aa: CASSLLITDTQYF

abundance: many
j_gene: TRBJ2-2
v_gene: TRBV11-2
d_gene: -
CDR3nt: TGTGCCAGCAGCTTAGAAGGGGCGAACACCGGGGAGCTGTTTTTT
CDR3aa: CASSLEGANTGELFF

abundance: many
j_gene: TRBJ2-5
v_gene: TRBV29-1
d_gene: TRBD1
CDR3nt: TGCAGCGTCGATCCGGGACAGCAAGAGACCCAGTACTTC
CDR3aa: CSVDPGQQETQYF

abundance: many
j_gene: TRBJ2-7
v_gene: TRBV11-2
d_gene: -
CDR3nt: TGTGCCAGCAGCCCGATTAGCGGCTACGAGCAGTACTTC
CDR3aa: CASSPISGYEQYF

abundance: many
j_gene: TRBJ2-3
v_gene: TRBV9
d_gene: -
CDR3nt: TGTGCCAGCAGCGCAACAGGTTCCACAGATACGCAGTATTTT
CDR3aa: CASSATGSTDTQYF

abundance: once
j_gene: TRBJ2-2
v_gene: TRBV11-2
d_gene: -
CDR3nt: TGTGCCAGCAGCTTAGTGAGGGTCACCGGGGAGCTGTTTTTT
CDR3aa: CASSLVRVTGELFF

abundance: many
j_gene: TRBJ1-6
v_gene: TRBV6-1
d_gene: -
CDR3nt: TGTGCCAGCAGCGGCGCTGGGGGGCTGGTACCCCTCCACTTT
CDR3aa: CASSGAGGLVPLHF

abundance: many
j_gene: TRBJ2-2
v_gene: TRBV7-2
d_gene: -
CDR3nt: TGTGCCAGCAGCCCTCAAGGGGCGGGGACCGGGGAGCTGTTTTTT
CDR3aa: CASSPQGAGTGELFF

abundance: many
j_gene: TRBJ2-2
v_gene: TRBV2
d_gene: -
CDR3nt: TGTGCCAGCAGTGTTGGCAGGGCTAACACCGGGGAGCTGTTTTTT
CDR3aa: CASSVGRANTGELFF

abundance: many
j_gene: TRBJ2-7
v_gene: TRBV6-5
d_gene: -
CDR3nt: TGTGCCAGCAGTGCCGACAGGGACTTTTACGAGCAGTACTTC
CDR3aa: CASSADRDFYEQYF

abundance: -
j_gene: TRBJ2-1
v_gene: TRBV11-1
d_gene: TRBD1
CDR3nt: TGTGCCAGCAGCTTCACAGGGGGAAATGAGCAGTTCTTC
CDR3aa: CASSFTGGNEQFF

abundance: few
j_gene: TRBJ1-1
v_gene: TRBV20-1
d_gene: TRBD1
CDR3nt: TGCAGTGCTAGAGATCAGGGACAGCTCCATCCTGGGAACACTGAAGCTTTCTTT
CDR3aa: CSARDQGQLHPGNTEAFF

abundance: -
j_gene: TRBJ2-7
v_gene: TRBV29-1
d_gene: TRBD1
CDR3nt: TGCAGCGTGGAGGACAGGAGATACGAGCAGTACTTC
CDR3aa: CSVEDRRYEQYF

abundance: few
j_gene: TRBJ2-3
v_gene: TRBV11-1
d_gene: -
CDR3nt: TGTGCCAGCAGTCAGCACACAGATACGCAGTATTTT
CDR3aa: CASSQHTDTQYF

abundance: many
j_gene: TRBJ2-1
v_gene: TRBV5-1
d_gene: -
CDR3nt: TGCGCCAGCAGCTTGGGACTAGGAAATGAGCAGTTCTTC
CDR3aa: CASSLGLGNEQFF

abundance: many
j_gene: TRBJ2-1
v_gene: TRBV5-1
d_gene: -
CDR3nt: TGCGCCAGCAGCTTAGACAGGGACTTAGAGCAGTTCTTC
CDR3aa: CASSLDRDLEQFF

abundance: many
j_gene: TRBJ2-1
v_gene: TRBV14
d_gene: TRBD1
CDR3nt: TGTGCCAGCAGCCCGCAGGGGGCGCGGTACAATGAGCAGTTCTTC
CDR3aa: CASSPQGARYNEQFF

abundance: -
j_gene: TRBJ1-1
v_gene: TRBV5-1
d_gene: -
CDR3nt: TGCGCCAGCAGCTTGTTGGGGCCTGGGGACACTGAAGCTTTCTTT
CDR3aa: CASSLLGPGDTEAFF

abundance: -
j_gene: TRBJ2-2
v_gene: TRBV30
d_gene: TRBD1
CDR3nt: TGTGCCTGGAGTGTAAGGGGGCTTCACACCGGGGAGCTGTTTTTT
CDR3aa: CAWSVRGLHTGELFF

abundance: many
j_gene: TRBJ2-1
v_gene: TRBV4-1
d_gene: TRBD2
CDR3nt: TGCGCCAGCAGCCAAGTGGGGACTAGGAACAATGAGCAGTTCTTC
CDR3aa: CASSQVGTRNNEQFF

abundance: few
j_gene: TRBJ1-2
v_gene: TRBV7-2
d_gene: -
CDR3nt: TGTGCCAGCAGCCCCCGGGGCGCGGTAAAGGGCTACACCTTC
CDR3aa: CASSPRGAVKGYTF

abundance: -
j_gene: TRBJ2-5
v_gene: TRBV29-1
d_gene: -
CDR3nt: TGCAGCGTTGGGGTCGGGGAGACCCAGTACTTC
CDR3aa: CSVGVGETQYF

abundance: few
j_gene: TRBJ1-1
v_gene: TRBV30
d_gene: -
CDR3nt: TGTGCCTGGAGCCAACTATTAGGGGGAGCTTTCTTT
CDR3aa: CAWSQLLGGAFF

abundance: few
j_gene: TRBJ1-1
v_gene: TRBV7-3
d_gene: -
CDR3nt: TGTGCCAGCAGCTTATTAGCGAACACTGAAGCTTTCTTT
CDR3aa: CASSLLANTEAFF

abundance: many
j_gene: TRBJ2-7
v_gene: TRBV3-1
d_gene: -
CDR3nt: TGTGCCAGCAGCTTCAGCTCCTACGAGCAGTACTTC
CDR3aa: CASSFSSYEQYF

abundance: many
j_gene: TRBJ2-7
v_gene: TRBV2
d_gene: -
CDR3nt: TGTGCCAGCAGTTCTCGGGGGCAGGTGAACTACGAGCAGTACTTC
CDR3aa: CASSSRGQVNYEQYF

abundance: many
j_gene: TRBJ1-5
v_gene: TRBV27
d_gene: -
CDR3nt: TGTGCCAGCAGCCCTAGGAAGGGTAAGGGAGAACAGCCCCAGCATTTT
CDR3aa: CASSPRKGKGEQPQHF

abundance: many
j_gene: TRBJ2-4
v_gene: TRBV20-1
d_gene: TRBD1
CDR3nt: TGCAGTGCTAACTCAGGCGGGACAGGTGAATCCATTCAGTACTTC
CDR3aa: CSANSGGTGESIQYF